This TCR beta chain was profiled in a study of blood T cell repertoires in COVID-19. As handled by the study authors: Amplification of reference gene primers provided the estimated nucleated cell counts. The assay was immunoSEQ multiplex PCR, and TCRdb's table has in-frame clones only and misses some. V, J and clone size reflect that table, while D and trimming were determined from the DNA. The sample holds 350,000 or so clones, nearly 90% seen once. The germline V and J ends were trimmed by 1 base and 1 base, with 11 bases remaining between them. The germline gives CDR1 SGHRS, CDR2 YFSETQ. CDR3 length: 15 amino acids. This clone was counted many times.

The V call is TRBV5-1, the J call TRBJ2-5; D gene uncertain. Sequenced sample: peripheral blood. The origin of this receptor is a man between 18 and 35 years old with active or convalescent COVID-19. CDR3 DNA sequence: TGCGCCAGCAGCTTGAATGGCGGCTCCCAAGAGACCCAGTACTTC. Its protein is CASSLNGGSQETQYF.